This T cell receptor (beta chain) was profiled in a study of STAT3 mutations in large granular lymphocyte leukemia (dated by TCRdb to the late 2010s). Describing the broader study: Roughly half of the T-LGLL patients who were sequenced longitudinally carried canonical activating STAT3 mutations. From an initial cohort of about 200 LGL patients, approximately 19 representative T-LGLL cases were selected for longitudinal TCRbeta and STAT3 sequencing. Each patient was sequenced at an average of around 4 time points, ranging from 2 to 8 samplings. Serial deep sequencing of TCRbeta CDR3 and STAT3 was performed in patients with T-cell large granular lymphocyte leukemia to reconstruct clonal hierarchy and dynamics. Over half of the T-LGLL patients were given one or more immunosuppressive therapy regimens, and approximately 37% of the treated patients had a hematologic response. As controls, the study also included longitudinal sequencing of two patients with natural killer LGL leukemia.

The same DNA, extracted from blood mononuclear cells, served for both the TCR sequencing and the STAT3 sequencing. Notes on this clone: Its antigen remains unidentified. The input lacks base qualities; no much larger clone sits a single base away.

Overall results and qualifications from the work: TCR clonotype switching after therapy was seen in about 30% of the 18 patients, with all newly emerging clones being STAT3 wild type. At least one immunodominant TCRbeta clonotype was present in every T-LGLL patient, and multiple immunodominant subclonotypes appeared in about half of the T-LGLL patients. Because no samples were available when a clone first appeared, clonal expansion was inferred from samplings taken at other points. Since codominant clonotypes persisted in some patients, a small but highly pathogenic clone may have gone undetected. The burden of the dominant TCR clone was higher than the STAT3 mutant burden in several patients, which suggests that the STAT3 mutation arose secondarily inside a clone that had already expanded. The linking of therapy response to changes in TCR clonal burden was complicated by variable intervals between samplings and differing treatment regimens.

TCRbeta libraries were sequenced on an Illumina MiSeq, and an average of around 41,000 productive templates per sample was obtained. Multiplex PCR amplification was used to generate TCRbeta CDR3 libraries with the immunoSEQ assay. Concerning the study's data processing: Repertoire diversity was calculated as previously defined, and values close to 0 indicated extremely monoclonal samples. In its TCRdb copy, this immuneACCESS table keeps in-frame sequences only and misses some clones. Where compared with another copy, unresolved V genes explain less than half of these, and the others have no known cause. The V and J calls and the clone size are those of that table, but D and trimming were determined from the DNA. This sample is represented by some 7,000 clones; 45% to 65% of them were singletons. The ten largest clonotypes hold 76% of the sample. Measured from the cysteine to the phenylalanine, the CDR3 is 13 residues long. The CDR3 DNA has 39 bases and is translated from base 1. As encoded in the germline V gene, CDR1 is SGHRS while CDR2 is YFSETQ. Between the V and J ends, shortened by 2 bases and 0 bases respectively, the junction contains 5 bases.

The chain was built from TRBV5-1 and TRBJ1-1, with the D gene uncertain. Sequencing was performed on peripheral blood mononuclear cells. This TCR was sampled from a boy younger than 18 with T-cell large granular lymphocyte leukemia. Some clones in this sample may be carry-over from other donors' samples. The age is the age at diagnosis. The CDR3 is CASSLSVNTEAFF. The DNA reads TGCGCCAGCAGCTTAAGTGTGAACACTGAAGCTTTCTTT. Full variable domain (CDR3 extended with the reference TRBV5-1 and TRBJ1-1 proteins): KAGVTQTPRYLIKTRGQQVTLSCSPISGHRSVSWYQQTPGQGLQFLFEYFSETQRNKGNFPGRFSGRQFSNSRSEMNVSTLELGDSALYLCASSLSVNTEAFFGQGTRLTVV.